The next 24 T cell receptor beta chains were all read from a single sample in a study of cytomegalovirus exposure and HLA in healthy donors. Assay: immunoSEQ multiplex PCR; the TCRdb copy retains only in-frame clones and omits some. This sample has about 220,000 clones, with around nine tenths found just once. Sample: PBMCs. These receptors were taken from a woman aged 18-29 years in good health and CMV-seronegative.

The chain couples TRBV27 to TRBJ1-5, with D possibly being TRBD1 (6 bases). Trimming removed 5 bases at V and 0 bases at J, with 17 bases between. Germline V gives CDR1 MNHEY, CDR2 SMNVEV (reference sequence). The CDR3 is made up of 17 amino acids. Written as DNA, the CDR3 is TGTGCCAGCAGTACCCAAGGACAGTTTCATAGCAATCAGCCCCAGCATTTT. Translation gives CASSTQGQFHSNQPQHF.

The chain is built from TRBV19 and TRBJ2-1; 10 bases map to TRBD2. CDR1 LNHDA and CDR2 SQIVND come from the germline V gene (reference sequence). The CDR3 has 15 residues. V was pared by 3 bases and J by 2 bases, with 1 base of the junction left unmatched. The CDR3 DNA reads as TGTGCCAGTAGTATTAGCGGGAGGCCCTACAATGAGCAGTTCTTC. This codes for CASSISGRPYNEQFF. The variable domain in full, completed from reference TRBV19 and TRBJ2-1, reads DGGITQSPKYLFRKEGQNVTLSCEQNLNHDAMYWYRQDPGQGLRLIYYSQIVNDFQKGDIAEGYSVSREKKESFPLTVTSAQKNPTAFYLCASSISGRPYNEQFFGPGTRLTVL.

The gene calls are TRBV10-3 and TRBJ1-1, with D perhaps matching TRBD1 (6 bases). V was trimmed by 10 bases and J by 0 bases, leaving 9 bases between them. Per germline, CDR1 ENHRY and CDR2 SYGVKD. The CDR3 length is 12 residues. CDR3 protein: CATQGLNTEAFF. CDR3 sequence (DNA): TGTGCCACCCAGGGGTTGAACACTGAAGCTTTCTTT.

The chain is built from TRBV28 and TRBJ1-1, with 7 positions matching TRBD1. V trimming: 7 bases; J trimming: 1 base; junction bases outside the gene matches: 15. The CDR3 sequence is 17 residues long. The germline V gene has CDR1 MDHEN and CDR2 SYDVKM. In DNA, the CDR3 is TGTGCCAGCAAACTAAGAGCCGGGACAGCTGAGAACACTGAAGCTTTCTTT. Translation: CASKLRAGTAENTEAFF. The whole variable domain, remainder taken from reference TRBV28 and TRBJ1-1, is DVKVTQSSRYLVKRTGEKVFLECVQDMDHENMFWYRQDPGLGLRLIYFSYDVKMKEKGDIPEGYSVSREKKERFSLILESASTNQTSMYLCASKLRAGTAENTEAFFGQGTRLTVV.

This clone occurred once. V gene TRBV5-1 combines with J gene TRBJ1-5; D is unclear. The V end was cut by 0 bases, the J end by 5 bases, with 6 bases between. The germline V gene encodes CDR1 SGHRS and CDR2 YFSETQ. This CDR3 has 13 residues. The CDR3 loop is CASSLASDQPQHF. DNA for the CDR3: TGCGCCAGCAGCTTGGCGAGTGATCAGCCCCAGCATTTT.

The rearrangement joins TRBV5-1 to TRBJ2-2, with D perhaps matching TRBD2 (6 bases). Germline V CDR1 and CDR2: SGHRS, YFSETQ. The CDR3 contains 14 residues. The V and J ends lost 7 bases and 4 bases respectively, with 14 bases between them. CDR3 DNA: TGCGCCAGCCTGGAGGGGATAGTCACCGGGGAGCTGTTTTTT. It encodes CASLEGIVTGELFF.

The DNA for the CDR3 is TGTGCCTGGGCAGGGGTGCACGAGCAGTACTTC. Protein sequence: CAWAGVHEQYF. This rearrangement joins TRBV30 to TRBJ2-7; TRBD1 is a possible D gene (6 bases). V lost 5 bases and J 5 bases, leaving 10 bases between the germline ends. Per the germline V gene, CDR1 is GTSNPN and CDR2 is SVGIG (reference sequence). CDR3 size: 11 residues.

The CDR3 region is CASSQAQVGEQYF. In DNA, the CDR3 is TGTGCCAGCAGCCAAGCACAGGTCGGCGAGCAGTACTTC. The chain carries TRBV14 and TRBJ2-7; weak D call: TRBD1 (5 bases). V lost 1 base and J 6 bases, leaving 10 bases between the germline ends. The CDR3 totals 13 residues. Germline lookup yields CDR1 SGHDN and CDR2 FVKESK.

The rearrangement joins TRBV19 to TRBJ1-1; no clear D. V was cut by 4 bases and J by 3 bases, with 18 bases left in between. Germline loops: CDR1 LNHDA, CDR2 SQIVND (reference sequence). The CDR3 is 16 residues long. The CDR3 nucleotides are TGTGCCAGTAGTAGGTTTGAGGCGTTCGGATACACTGAAGCTTTCTTT. Translation: CASSRFEAFGYTEAFF.

The CDR3 DNA sequence: TGCGCCAGCAGCTTGGCTGACAGGGGGCGCCGATTCTATGGCTACACCTTC. It is translated as CASSLADRGRRFYGYTF. This sequence joins TRBV5-1 and TRBJ1-2; 10 nucleotides match TRBD1. After removal of 0 bases from V and 4 bases from J, the junction contained 9 bases not matched to a gene. Germline V lookup: CDR1 SGHRS, CDR2 YFSETQ. CDR3 length: 17 amino acids.

J is TRBJ2-1 and V is TRBV27, with TRBD2 matching 12 bases. The CDR3 is made up of 16 amino acids. The V gene end was trimmed by 4 bases and the J gene end by 10 bases; junction bases not matched to a gene: 11. Germline CDR1 MNHEY, CDR2 SMNVEV (reference sequence). CDR3 region: CASSSFLAGGPREQFF. The DNA for the CDR3 is TGTGCCAGCAGTTCCTTTCTAGCGGGAGGGCCGAGGGAGCAGTTCTTC.

This clone appeared a few times. The chain recombines TRBV6-5 with TRBJ1-5; 10 nucleotides align to TRBD1. V shed 6 bases and J 1 base; nucleotides not matched to a gene: 3. Looked up from germline, CDR1 is MNHEY and CDR2 is SVGAGI. The CDR3 is 15 amino acids. CDR3 protein: CASRGQGPSNQPQHF. The CDR3 DNA reads as TGTGCCAGCAGGGGACAGGGGCCAAGCAATCAGCCCCAGCATTTT.

The V gene is TRBV4-1, the J gene TRBJ2-2; TRBD2 aligns across 7 bases. CDR3 length: 16 residues. Germline V lookup: CDR1 MGHRA, CDR2 YSYEKL. After removal of 2 bases from V and 8 bases from J, the junction contained 11 bases not matched to a gene. CDR3 amino acids: CASSQRASGTPGELFF. The CDR3 DNA reads as TGCGCCAGCAGCCAACGTGCTAGCGGTACACCGGGGGAGCTGTTTTTT.

This clone has only one observation. The chain uses TRBV27 and TRBJ1-1; D is uncertain. Trimming took off 3 bases at V and 3 bases at J, with 8 bases between the two ends. Germline loops: CDR1 MNHEY, CDR2 SMNVEV (reference sequence). The CDR3 sequence is 13 residues long. CDR3 in amino acids: CASSLREDTEAFF. Here the CDR3 DNA reads TGTGCCAGCAGTTTGCGGGAGGACACTGAAGCTTTCTTT.

This clone was recorded only once. The CDR3 nucleotides read TGTGCCAGCAGCCCGGGAGACACAGATACGCAGTATTTT. Translated, it gives CASSPGDTDTQYF. The V gene is TRBV5-6, the J gene TRBJ2-3; D perhaps matches TRBD2 (6 bases). Trimming shortened V by 4 bases and J by 2 bases, and 8 bases separated the two germline ends. This CDR3 spans 13 amino acids. Germline lookup yields CDR1 SGHDT and CDR2 YYEEEE.

The gene calls are TRBV7-9 and TRBJ1-6, with D possibly TRBD1 on 6 matching bases. The germline V gene has CDR1 SEHNR and CDR2 FQNEAQ (reference sequence). V was clipped by 5 bases and J by 6 bases, with 17 bases between them. The CDR3 covers 16 residues. The DNA of the CDR3 is TGTGCCAGCAGCCCCGACAGGTCCCCAGTTAATTCACCCCTCCACTTT. Translating gives CASSPDRSPVNSPLHF.

V is TRBV5-4 and J is TRBJ1-1; perhaps TRBD1 as D (6 bases). CDR1 is SGHNT, CDR2 YYREEE, per germline (reference sequence). The CDR3 runs to 13 residues. The V end was cut by 0 bases, the J end by 11 bases, with 14 bases between. The CDR3 sequence: CASSLAIQGSAFF. DNA of the CDR3: TGTGCCAGCAGCTTGGCGATACAGGGAAGCGCTTTCTTT.

The table lists this clone with a few counts. The chain joins TRBV28 to TRBJ2-2; 12 bases line up with TRBD2. The J segment lost 6 bases and the V segment lost 6 bases, leaving 8 bases of the junction unmatched. Germline CDR1 and CDR2: MDHEN and SYDVKM. The CDR3 contains 16 residues. CDR3 region: CASRELAGGRAGELFF. The CDR3 DNA sequence: TGTGCCAGCAGGGAACTAGCGGGAGGTCGGGCCGGGGAGCTGTTTTTT.

J is TRBJ1-3 and V is TRBV6-5, with no clear D. Germline lookup yields CDR1 MNHEY and CDR2 SVGAGI. There are 15 residues in the CDR3. V was pared by 0 bases and J by 4 bases, with 10 bases between. DNA for the CDR3: TGTGCCAGCAGTTACTCAAAGCGGAGAGGAAACACCATATATTTT. It is translated as CASSYSKRRGNTIYF.

The chain recombines TRBV11-1 with TRBJ2-7; 16 bases are a match to TRBD2. CDR1 is SGHAT and CDR2 is FQDESV in the germline V gene (reference sequence). V trimming: 4 bases; J trimming: 5 bases; junction bases outside the gene matches: 11. This CDR3 has 18 residues. The CDR3 loop is CASSSLKPGLAGGDEQYF. The CDR3 region has the DNA TGTGCCAGCAGCTCCCTGAAACCGGGACTAGCGGGAGGGGACGAGCAGTACTTC.

The V gene is TRBV28, the J gene TRBJ2-3, with D perhaps TRBD2 (5 bases). The CDR3 runs to 15 residues. With 6 bases removed from V and 7 bases from J, the gap between germline ends came to 20 bases. Germline-derived CDR1 and CDR2 are MDHEN and SYDVKM. CDR3 sequence: CASSVGLPPMYTQYF. As DNA, the CDR3 is TGTGCCAGCAGCGTAGGACTCCCTCCTATGTATACGCAGTATTTT.

The chain carries TRBV5-1 and TRBJ1-1; 7 positions agree with TRBD1. CDR1 is SGHRS and CDR2 is YFSETQ in the germline V gene. The CDR3 covers 20 residues. Losses at the gene ends were 0 bases for V and 0 bases for J; bases not matched to a gene: 17. CDR3 DNA sequence: TGCGCCAGCAGCTTGGGGCGTCGCGGGACAGTGACAGTAATGAACACTGAAGCTTTCTTT. Amino acids: CASSLGRRGTVTVMNTEAFF.

This rearrangement joins TRBV15 to TRBJ2-7; a weak D match, TRBD1 (6 bases). CDR3 size: 14 residues. Trimming removed 4 bases from V and 6 bases from J, with 16 bases in between. Germline V gene sequence: CDR1 LNHNV, CDR2 YYDKDF (reference sequence). The CDR3 coding sequence is TGTGCCACCAGCACCCGGGACACCCTCGCCGAGCAGTACTTC. Translated, it gives CATSTRDTLAEQYF.

This chain connects TRBV28 to TRBJ1-3, with 8 bases that match TRBD1. The length of the CDR3 is 16 residues. The ends lost 7 bases at V and 0 bases at J; junction bases unmatched: 8. The germline V gene encodes CDR1 MDHEN and CDR2 SYDVKM. The CDR3 DNA is TGTGCCAGCAAAACGGACAGGGTGGTCTCTGGAAACACCATATATTTT. Translation gives CASKTDRVVSGNTIYF.